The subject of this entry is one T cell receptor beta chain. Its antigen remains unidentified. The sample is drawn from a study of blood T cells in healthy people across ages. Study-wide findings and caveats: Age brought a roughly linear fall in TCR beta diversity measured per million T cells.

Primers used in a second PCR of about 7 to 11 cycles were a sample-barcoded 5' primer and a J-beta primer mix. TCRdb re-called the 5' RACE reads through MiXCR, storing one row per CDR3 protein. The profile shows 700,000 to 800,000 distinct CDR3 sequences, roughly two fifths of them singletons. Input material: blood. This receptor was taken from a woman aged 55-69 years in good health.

CDR3 nucleotide sequence: TGTGCCAGCAGCTTGGCCTATGATGGCTACACCTTC. Translation gives CASSLAYDGYTF. The chain combines TRBV5-4 with TRBJ1-2, with D hard to call. The CDR3 is 12 amino acids. Germline V gene sequence: CDR1 SGHNT, CDR2 YYREEE (reference sequence). The V end was cut by 0 bases, the J end by 6 bases, with 6 bases between.